The text below deals with one T cell receptor (beta chain). Some clones are missing from TCRdb's copy, which holds only in-frame ones; the method was immunoSEQ multiplex PCR. The table lists about 2.4 million clones, approximately 90% of them singletons. The record originates from a study of shared clonotypes between healthy human individuals. This CDR3 spans 16 amino acids. Material for sequencing was naive CD4+ T cells sorted from blood. Subset here: CD45RA+ positively selected. The rearrangement links TRBV21-1 to TRBJ2-5; TRBD1 is the table's D call, not checked against the DNA. TRBV21-1 is described as a pseudogene. The source of this sequence is a man between 18 and 35 years old in good health. The CDR3: CASSPRGGTVEETQYF. The DNA for the CDR3 is TGTGCCAGCAGCCCCCGAGGCGGGACAGTAGAAGAGACCCAGTACTTC.